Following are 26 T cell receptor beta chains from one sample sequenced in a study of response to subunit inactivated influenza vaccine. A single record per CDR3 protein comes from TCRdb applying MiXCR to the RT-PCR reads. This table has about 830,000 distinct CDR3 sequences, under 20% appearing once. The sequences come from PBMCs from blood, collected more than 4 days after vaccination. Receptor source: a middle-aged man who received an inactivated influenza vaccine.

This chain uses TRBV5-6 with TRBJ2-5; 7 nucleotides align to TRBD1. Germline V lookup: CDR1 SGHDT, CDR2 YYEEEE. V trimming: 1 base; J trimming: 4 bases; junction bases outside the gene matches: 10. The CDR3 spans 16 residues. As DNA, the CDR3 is TGTGCCAGCAGCTTGTACCAGACAGGGTCCCCAGAGACCCAGTACTTC. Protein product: CASSLYQTGSPETQYF.

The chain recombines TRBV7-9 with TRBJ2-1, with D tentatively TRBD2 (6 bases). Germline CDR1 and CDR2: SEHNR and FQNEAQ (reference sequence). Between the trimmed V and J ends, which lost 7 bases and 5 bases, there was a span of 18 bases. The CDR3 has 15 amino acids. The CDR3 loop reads CASNSLYRENNEQFF. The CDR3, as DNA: TGTGCCAGCAACTCCCTCTACCGGGAGAACAATGAGCAGTTCTTC.

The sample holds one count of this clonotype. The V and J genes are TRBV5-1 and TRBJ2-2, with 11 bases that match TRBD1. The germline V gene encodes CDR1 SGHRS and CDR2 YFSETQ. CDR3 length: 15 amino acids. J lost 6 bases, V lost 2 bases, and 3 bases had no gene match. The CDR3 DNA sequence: TGCGCCAGCAGCTTATGGACAGGGGGCTCCGGGGAGCTGTTTTTT. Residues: CASSLWTGGSGELFF.

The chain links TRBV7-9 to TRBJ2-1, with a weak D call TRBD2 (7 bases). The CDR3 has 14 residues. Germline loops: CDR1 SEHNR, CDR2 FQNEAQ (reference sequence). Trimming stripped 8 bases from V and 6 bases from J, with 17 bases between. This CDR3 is CASGRGATGNEQFF. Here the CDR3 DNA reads TGTGCCAGCGGGAGGGGGGCGACGGGCAATGAGCAGTTCTTC.

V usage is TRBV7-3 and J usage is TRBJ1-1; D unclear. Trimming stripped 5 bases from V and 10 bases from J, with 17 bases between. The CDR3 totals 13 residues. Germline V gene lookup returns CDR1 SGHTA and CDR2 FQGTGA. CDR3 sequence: CASSPELQSPAFF. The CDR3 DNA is TGTGCCAGCAGCCCGGAGCTACAGAGCCCAGCTTTCTTT. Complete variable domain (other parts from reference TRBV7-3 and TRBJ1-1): GAGVSQTPSNKVTEKGKYVELRCDPISGHTALYWYRQSLGQGPEFLIYFQGTGAADDSGLPNDRFFAVRPEGSVSTLKIQRTERGDSAVYLCASSPELQSPAFFGQGTRLTVV.

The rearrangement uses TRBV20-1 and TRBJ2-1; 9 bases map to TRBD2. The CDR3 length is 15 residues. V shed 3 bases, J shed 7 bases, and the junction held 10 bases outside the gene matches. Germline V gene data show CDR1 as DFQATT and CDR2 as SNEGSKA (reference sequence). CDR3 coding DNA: TGCAGTGCTAGCGACTACGGGACTAGCCTTAATGAGCAGTTCTTC. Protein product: CSASDYGTSLNEQFF.

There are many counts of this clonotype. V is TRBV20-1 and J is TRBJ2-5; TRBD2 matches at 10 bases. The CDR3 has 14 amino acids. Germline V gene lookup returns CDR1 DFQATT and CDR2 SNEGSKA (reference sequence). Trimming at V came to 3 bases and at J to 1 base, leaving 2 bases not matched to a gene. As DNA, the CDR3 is TGCAGTGCTAGGACTAGCGGGTTCCAAGAGACCCAGTACTTC. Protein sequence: CSARTSGFQETQYF.

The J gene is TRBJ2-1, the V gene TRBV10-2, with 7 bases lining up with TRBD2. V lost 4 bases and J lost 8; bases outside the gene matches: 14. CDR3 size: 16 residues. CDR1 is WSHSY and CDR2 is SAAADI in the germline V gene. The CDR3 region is CASSAYQQGGGYEQFF. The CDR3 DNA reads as TGCGCCAGCAGTGCCTACCAGCAGGGCGGGGGTTATGAGCAGTTCTTC.

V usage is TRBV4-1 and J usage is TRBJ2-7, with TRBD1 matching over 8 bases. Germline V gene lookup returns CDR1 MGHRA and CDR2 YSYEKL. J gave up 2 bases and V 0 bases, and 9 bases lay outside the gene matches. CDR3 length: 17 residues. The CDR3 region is CASSQDWGTGFTYEQYF. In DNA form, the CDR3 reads TGCGCCAGCAGCCAAGATTGGGGGACAGGATTTACCTACGAGCAGTACTTC.

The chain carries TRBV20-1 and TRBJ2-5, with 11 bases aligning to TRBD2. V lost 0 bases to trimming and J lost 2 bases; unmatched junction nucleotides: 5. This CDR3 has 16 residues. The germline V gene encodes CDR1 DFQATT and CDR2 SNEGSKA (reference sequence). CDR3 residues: CSARDRLAGRQETQYF. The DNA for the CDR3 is TGCAGTGCTAGAGACCGACTAGCGGGAAGGCAAGAGACCCAGTACTTC.

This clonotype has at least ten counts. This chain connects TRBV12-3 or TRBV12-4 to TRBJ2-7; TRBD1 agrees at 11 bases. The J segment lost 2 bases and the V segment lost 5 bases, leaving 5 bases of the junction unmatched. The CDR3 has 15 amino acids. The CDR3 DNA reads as TGTGCCAGCAGTCGCCCGGGACAGGGGGCCTACGAGCAGTACTTC. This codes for CASSRPGQGAYEQYF.

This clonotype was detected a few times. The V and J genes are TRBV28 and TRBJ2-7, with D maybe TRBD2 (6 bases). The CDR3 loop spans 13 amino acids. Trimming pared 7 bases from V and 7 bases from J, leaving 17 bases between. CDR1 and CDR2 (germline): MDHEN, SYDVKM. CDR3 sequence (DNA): TGTGCCAGCAATGCGGCGGGATTCGGGGAGCAGTACTTC. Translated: CASNAAGFGEQYF. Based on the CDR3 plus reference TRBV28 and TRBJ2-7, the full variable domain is DVKVTQSSRYLVKRTGEKVFLECVQDMDHENMFWYRQDPGLGLRLIYFSYDVKMKEKGDIPEGYSVSREKKERFSLILESASTNQTSMYLCASNAAGFGEQYFGPGTRLTVT.

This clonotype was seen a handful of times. The CDR3 DNA is TGCAGTGCTAGCAATTCCCCCGATCCGCAGTATTTT. This codes for CSASNSPDPQYF. The chain links TRBV20-1 to TRBJ2-3; D gene unclear. CDR1 and CDR2 from the germline V gene are DFQATT and SNEGSKA (reference sequence). V lost 3 bases and J lost 10, with 14 bases in between. The CDR3 has 12 amino acids.

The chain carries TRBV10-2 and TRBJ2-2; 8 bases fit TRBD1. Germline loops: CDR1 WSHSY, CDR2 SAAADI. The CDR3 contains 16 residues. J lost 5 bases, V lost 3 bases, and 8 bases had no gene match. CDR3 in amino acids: CASSEHEDRETGELFF. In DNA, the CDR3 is TGCGCCAGCAGTGAACATGAGGACAGGGAGACCGGGGAGCTGTTTTTT.

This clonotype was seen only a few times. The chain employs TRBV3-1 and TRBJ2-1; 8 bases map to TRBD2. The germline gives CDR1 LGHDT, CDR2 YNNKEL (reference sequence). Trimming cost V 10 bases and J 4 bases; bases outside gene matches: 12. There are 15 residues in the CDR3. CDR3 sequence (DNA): TGTGCCACCTCGATAGCGGGACGGCCTTACAATGAGCAGTTCTTC. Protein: CATSIAGRPYNEQFF.

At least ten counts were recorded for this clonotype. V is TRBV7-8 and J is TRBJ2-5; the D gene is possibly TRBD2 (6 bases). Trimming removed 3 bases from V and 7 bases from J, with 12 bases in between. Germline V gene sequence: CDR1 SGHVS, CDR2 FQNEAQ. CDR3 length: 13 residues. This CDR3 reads CASSFRGEGTQYF. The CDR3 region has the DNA TGTGCCAGCAGCTTTCGCGGGGAAGGGACCCAGTACTTC.

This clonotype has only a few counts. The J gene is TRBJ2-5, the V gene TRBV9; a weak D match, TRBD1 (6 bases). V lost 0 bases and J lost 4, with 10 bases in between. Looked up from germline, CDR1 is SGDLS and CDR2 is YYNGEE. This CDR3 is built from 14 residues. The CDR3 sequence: CASSVAWGRETQYF. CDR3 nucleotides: TGTGCCAGCAGCGTAGCTTGGGGGCGAGAGACCCAGTACTTC.

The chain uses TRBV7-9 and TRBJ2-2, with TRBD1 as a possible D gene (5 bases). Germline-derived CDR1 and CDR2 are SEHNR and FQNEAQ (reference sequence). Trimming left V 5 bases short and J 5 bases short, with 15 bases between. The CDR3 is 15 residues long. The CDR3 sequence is CASSIRASGTGELFF. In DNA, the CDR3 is TGTGCCAGCAGCATCAGGGCCTCGGGTACCGGGGAGCTGTTTTTT.

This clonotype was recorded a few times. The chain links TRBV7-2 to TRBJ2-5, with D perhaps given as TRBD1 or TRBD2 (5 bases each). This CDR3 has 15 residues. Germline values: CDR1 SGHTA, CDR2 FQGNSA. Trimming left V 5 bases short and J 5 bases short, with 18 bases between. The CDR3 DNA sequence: TGTGCCAGCAGCCCCCACTACGGGGACGGGGAGACCCAGTACTTC. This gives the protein CASSPHYGDGETQYF. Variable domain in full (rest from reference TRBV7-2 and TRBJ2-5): GAGVSQSPSNKVTEKGKDVELRCDPISGHTALYWYRQSLGQGLEFLIYFQGNSAPDKSGLPSDRFSAERTGGSVSTLTIQRTQQEDSAVYLCASSPHYGDGETQYFGPGTRLLVL.

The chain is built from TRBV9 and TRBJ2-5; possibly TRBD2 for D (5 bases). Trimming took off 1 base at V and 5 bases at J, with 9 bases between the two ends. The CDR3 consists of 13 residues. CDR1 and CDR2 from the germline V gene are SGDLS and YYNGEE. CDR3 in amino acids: CASSVLASETQYF. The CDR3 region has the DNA TGTGCCAGCAGCGTACTTGCTAGCGAGACCCAGTACTTC.

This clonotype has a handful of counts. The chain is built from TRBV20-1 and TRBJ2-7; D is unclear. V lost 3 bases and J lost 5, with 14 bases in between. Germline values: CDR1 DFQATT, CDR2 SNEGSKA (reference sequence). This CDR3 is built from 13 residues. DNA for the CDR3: TGCAGTGCTAGTGTCCCTCCCGTCGACGAGCAGTACTTC. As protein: CSASVPPVDEQYF.

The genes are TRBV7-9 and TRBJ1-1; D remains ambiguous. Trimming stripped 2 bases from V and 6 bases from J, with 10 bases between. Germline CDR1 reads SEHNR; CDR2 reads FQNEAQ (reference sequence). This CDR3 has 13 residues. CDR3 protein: CASSLNFPPEAFF. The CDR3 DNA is TGTGCCAGCAGCTTAAATTTCCCCCCTGAAGCTTTCTTT.

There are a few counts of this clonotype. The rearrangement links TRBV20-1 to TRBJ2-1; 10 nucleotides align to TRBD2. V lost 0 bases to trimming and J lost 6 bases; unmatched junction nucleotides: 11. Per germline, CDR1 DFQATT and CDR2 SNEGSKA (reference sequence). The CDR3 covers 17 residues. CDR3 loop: CSARDAATSGFRNEQFF. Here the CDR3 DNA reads TGCAGTGCTAGAGATGCGGCGACTAGCGGGTTCCGCAATGAGCAGTTCTTC.

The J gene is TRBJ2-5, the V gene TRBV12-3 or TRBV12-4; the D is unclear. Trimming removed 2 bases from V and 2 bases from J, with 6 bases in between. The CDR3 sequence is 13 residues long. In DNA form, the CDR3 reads TGTGCCAGCAGTTTAACGCAGCAAGAGACCCAGTACTTC. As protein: CASSLTQQETQYF.

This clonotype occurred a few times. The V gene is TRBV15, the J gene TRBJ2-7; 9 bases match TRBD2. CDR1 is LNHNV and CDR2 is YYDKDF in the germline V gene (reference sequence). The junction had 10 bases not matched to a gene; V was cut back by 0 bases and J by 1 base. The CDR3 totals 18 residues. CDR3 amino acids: CATSRDVASGALSYEQYF. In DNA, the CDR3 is TGTGCCACCAGCAGAGATGTTGCTAGCGGGGCACTTTCCTACGAGCAGTACTTC.

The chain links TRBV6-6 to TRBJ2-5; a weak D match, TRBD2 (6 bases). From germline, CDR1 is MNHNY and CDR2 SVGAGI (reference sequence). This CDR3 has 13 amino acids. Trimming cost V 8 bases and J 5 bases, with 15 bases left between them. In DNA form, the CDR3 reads TGTGCCAGCTACACACCGGGGGAGGAGACCCAGTACTTC. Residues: CASYTPGEETQYF.